The clone carrying this TCR beta chain was counted only a few times. As yet, its antigen is unknown. TCRdb called the reads again in MiXCR, with one record for every CDR3 protein. The repertoire consists of 70,000 or so distinct CDR3 sequences, with around 27% occurring once and the leading ten covering 45% to 75%. The data were obtained in a study of T cell repertoires in cytomegalovirus infection. General study points: Pooled public TCR beta family frequency picked out CMV carriers with the relevant HLA.

There are 15 residues in the CDR3. V gave up 11 bases and J gave up 2 bases; unmatched junction bases: 13. Germline values: CDR1 SGHVS, CDR2 FNYEAQ. J is TRBJ1-2 and V is TRBV7-6; 8 bases are shared with TRBD1. The TCR was taken from a human donor in good health (CMV status not recorded). Some clones in this sample may be carry-over from other donors' samples. The material was CD8+ T cells from cultured PBMCs, obtained from culture after CMV antigen stimulation. The chain's CDR3 is CAGTGGSPTNYGYTF. The CDR3 DNA is TGTGCCGGCACAGGGGGATCACCCACAAACTATGGCTACACCTTC.